This TCR beta chain was sequenced during a study of shared clonotypes between healthy human individuals. V was shortened by 5 bases and J by 6 bases, with 32 bases between the two germline ends. The CDR3 covers 19 residues. Germline values: CDR1 SEHNR, CDR2 FQNEAQ (reference sequence). Splitting of CD4+ cells produced CD45RA+ naive and CD45RA-negative memory subsets. Measured with immunoSEQ multiplex PCR; TCRdb has only the in-frame clones, and not every one. Of some 1.1 million clones listed, around three quarters are singletons. In its sample, this clone was seen once. Sequenced: memory CD4+ T cells from PBMCs. The subset was: CD45RA-negative fraction. The chain employs TRBV7-9 and TRBJ2-7, with no clear D. The TCR comes from a man aged 18 to 35 in good health. Some clones in this sample may be carry-over from other donors' samples. CDR3 sequence: CASSPTKEARRLPPFEQYF. In nucleotides, the CDR3 is TGTGCCAGCAGCCCCACAAAAGAGGCGAGGCGGCTCCCCCCCTTCGAGCAGTACTTC. Using reference TRBV7-9 and TRBJ2-7 for the parts outside the CDR3, the full variable domain is DTGVSQNPRHKITKRGQNVTFRCDPISEHNRLYWYRQTLGQGPEFLTYFQNEAQLEKSRLLSDRFSAERPKGSFSTLEIQRTEQGDSAMYLCASSPTKEARRLPPFEQYFGPGTRLTVT.